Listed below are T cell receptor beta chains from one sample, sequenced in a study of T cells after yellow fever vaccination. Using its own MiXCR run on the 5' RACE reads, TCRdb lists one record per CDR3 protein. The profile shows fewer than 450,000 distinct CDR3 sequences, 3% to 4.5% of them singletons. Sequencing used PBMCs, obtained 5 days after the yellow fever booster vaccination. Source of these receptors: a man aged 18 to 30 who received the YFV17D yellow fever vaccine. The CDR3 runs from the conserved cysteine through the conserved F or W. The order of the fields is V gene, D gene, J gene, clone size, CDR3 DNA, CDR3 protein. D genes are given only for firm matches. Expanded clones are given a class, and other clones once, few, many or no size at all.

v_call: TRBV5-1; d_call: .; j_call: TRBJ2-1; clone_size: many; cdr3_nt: TGCGCCAGCGGTACAGGGCCAAAGGGGGGTGAGCAGTTCTTC; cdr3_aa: CASGTGPKGGEQFF
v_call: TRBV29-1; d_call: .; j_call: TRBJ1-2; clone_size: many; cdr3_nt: TGCAGCGTTGAATTTGGGAGTGGGACCGGAGGGGGCTACACCTTC; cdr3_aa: CSVEFGSGTGGGYTF
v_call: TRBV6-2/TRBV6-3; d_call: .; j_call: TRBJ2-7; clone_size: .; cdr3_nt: TGTGCCAGCATCCCTCAGGGCTCCTACGAGCAGTACTTC; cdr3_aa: CASIPQGSYEQYF
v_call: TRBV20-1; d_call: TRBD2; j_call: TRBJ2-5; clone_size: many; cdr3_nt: TGCAGTGCTAGAGATTGGACTAGCGGGGGACCCCCCCGACGGACCCAGTACTTC; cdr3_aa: CSARDWTSGGPPRRTQYF
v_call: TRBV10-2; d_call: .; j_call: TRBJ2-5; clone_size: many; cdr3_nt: TGCGCCAGCAGTGAGGATGTGAGAGGGGAGACCCAGTACTTC; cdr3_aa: CASSEDVRGETQYF
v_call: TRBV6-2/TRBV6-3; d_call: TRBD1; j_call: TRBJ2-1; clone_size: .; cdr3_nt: TGTGCCAGCAGCCCGGACAGGTCGCCAAGCTCCTACAATGAGCAGTTCTTC; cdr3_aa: CASSPDRSPSSYNEQFF
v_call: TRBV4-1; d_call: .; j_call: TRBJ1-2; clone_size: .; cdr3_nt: TGCGCCAGCAGCCAAGCAAAGACAGGCGACTATGGCTACACCTTC; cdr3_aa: CASSQAKTGDYGYTF
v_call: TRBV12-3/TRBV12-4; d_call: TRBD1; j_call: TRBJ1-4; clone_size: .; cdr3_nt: TGTGCCAGCAGTCGGGACAGGGAGATTGAAAAACTGTTTTTT; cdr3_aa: CASSRDREIEKLFF
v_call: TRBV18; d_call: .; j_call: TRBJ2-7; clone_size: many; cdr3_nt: TGTGCCAGCTCTCGCGAGGTCTACGAGCAGTACTTC; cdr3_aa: CASSREVYEQYF
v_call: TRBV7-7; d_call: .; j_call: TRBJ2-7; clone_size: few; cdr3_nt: TGTGCCAGCAGCTTAGTCAGGGAAAAGCTCTACGAGCAGTACTTC; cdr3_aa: CASSLVREKLYEQYF
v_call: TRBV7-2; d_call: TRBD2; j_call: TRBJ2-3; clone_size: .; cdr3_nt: TGTGCCAGCAGCTTACCCCTAGCGGGGGGCACAGATACGCAGTATTTT; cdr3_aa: CASSLPLAGGTDTQYF
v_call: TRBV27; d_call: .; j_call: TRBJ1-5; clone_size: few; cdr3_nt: TGTGCCAGCAGTTCTACGGGTCAGCCCCAGCATTTT; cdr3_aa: CASSSTGQPQHF
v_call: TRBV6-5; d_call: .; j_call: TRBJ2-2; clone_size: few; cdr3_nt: TGTGCCAGCAGTTACTCGATATTGACAGGTCAGGCCGGGGAGCTGTTTTTT; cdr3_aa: CASSYSILTGQAGELFF
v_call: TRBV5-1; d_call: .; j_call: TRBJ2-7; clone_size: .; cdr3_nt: TGCGCCAGCAGCCGGTACAGGGCCTACGAGCAGTACTTC; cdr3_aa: CASSRYRAYEQYF
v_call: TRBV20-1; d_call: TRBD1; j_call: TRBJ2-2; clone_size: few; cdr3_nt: TGCAGTGCTAGAGATCCTCAACAGGGGAACGGGGAGCTGTTTTTT; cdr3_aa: CSARDPQQGNGELFF
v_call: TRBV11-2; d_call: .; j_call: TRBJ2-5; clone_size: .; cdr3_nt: TGTGCCAGCCGGGGCCCACAAGAGACCCAGTACTTC; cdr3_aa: CASRGPQETQYF
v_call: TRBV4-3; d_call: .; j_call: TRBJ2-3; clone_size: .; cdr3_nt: TGCGCCAGCAGCCCCCAGGGTTATAGCACAGATACGCAGTATTTT; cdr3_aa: CASSPQGYSTDTQYF
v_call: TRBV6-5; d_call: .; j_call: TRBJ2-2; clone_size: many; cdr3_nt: TGTGCCAGCAGCCCAATTAACACCGGGGAGCTGTTTTTT; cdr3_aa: CASSPINTGELFF
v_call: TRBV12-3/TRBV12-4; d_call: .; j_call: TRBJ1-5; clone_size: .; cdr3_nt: TGTGCCAGCAGTTTTAGGCAGGGAGTTCAGCCCCAGCATTTT; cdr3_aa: CASSFRQGVQPQHF
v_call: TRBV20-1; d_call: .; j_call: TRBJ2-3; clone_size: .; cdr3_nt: TGCAGTGCTAGAGATCTCGGGTATAGGGGTATAGATACGCAGTATTTT; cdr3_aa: CSARDLGYRGIDTQYF
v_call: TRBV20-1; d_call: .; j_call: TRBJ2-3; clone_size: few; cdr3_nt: TGCAGTGCTAGAAACTACCTCACGGGCACAGATACGCAGTATTTT; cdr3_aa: CSARNYLTGTDTQYF
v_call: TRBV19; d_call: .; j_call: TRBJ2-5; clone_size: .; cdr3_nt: TGTGCCAGTAGTAGGACAGCCCGGCAAGAGACCCAGTACTTC; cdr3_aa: CASSRTARQETQYF
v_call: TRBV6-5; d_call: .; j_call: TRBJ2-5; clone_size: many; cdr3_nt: TGTGCCAGCAGTCGGGACACTCAAGAGACCCAGTACTTC; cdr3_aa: CASSRDTQETQYF
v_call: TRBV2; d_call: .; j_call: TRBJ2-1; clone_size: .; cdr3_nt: TGTGCCAGCAGTGAAGCTCAGAGGGGCTCCTACAATGAGCAGTTCTTC; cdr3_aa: CASSEAQRGSYNEQFF
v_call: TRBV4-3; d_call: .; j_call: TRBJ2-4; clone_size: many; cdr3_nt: TGCGCCAGCAGCCACTTCCCGGCCCCTGGGGCAAACATTCAGTACTTC; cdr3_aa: CASSHFPAPGANIQYF
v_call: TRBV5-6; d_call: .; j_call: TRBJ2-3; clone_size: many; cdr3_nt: TGTGCCAGCGGGACCCCGGGTGGGGATACGCAGTATTTT; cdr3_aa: CASGTPGGDTQYF
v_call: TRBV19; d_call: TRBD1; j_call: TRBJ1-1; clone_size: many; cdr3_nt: TGTGCCAGTAGTCCCCCTGGGGACAGTTCTGAAGCTTTCTTT; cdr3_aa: CASSPPGDSSEAFF
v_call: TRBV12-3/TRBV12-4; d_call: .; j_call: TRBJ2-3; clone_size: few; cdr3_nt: TGTGCCAGCTGGGGGGATGGCACAGATACGCAGTATTTT; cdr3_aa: CASWGDGTDTQYF
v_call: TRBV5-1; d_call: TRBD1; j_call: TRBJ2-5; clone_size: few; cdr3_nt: TGCGCCAGCAGCACGGACAGGGCCAACCGGGGGACCCAGTACTTC; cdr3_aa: CASSTDRANRGTQYF
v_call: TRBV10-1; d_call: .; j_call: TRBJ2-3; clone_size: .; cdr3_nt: TGCGCCAGCAGTGAGTCGAGACACACTAGCACAGATACGCAGTATTTT; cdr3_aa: CASSESRHTSTDTQYF
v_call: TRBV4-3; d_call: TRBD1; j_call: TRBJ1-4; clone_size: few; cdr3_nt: TGCGCCAGCAGCCACCGGACAGGGGAGGGGAAACTGTTTTTT; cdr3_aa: CASSHRTGEGKLFF
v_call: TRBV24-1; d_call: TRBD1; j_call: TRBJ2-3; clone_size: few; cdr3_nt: TGTGCCACTTCGCAGGGGGCCCCAGATACGCAGTATTTT; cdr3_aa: CATSQGAPDTQYF
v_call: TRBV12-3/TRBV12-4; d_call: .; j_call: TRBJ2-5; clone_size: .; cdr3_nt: TGTGCCAGCAGTTTATCAGGGGGAGGCCCGATCCGGGAGACCCAGTACTTC; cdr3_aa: CASSLSGGGPIRETQYF